This T cell receptor (beta chain) was identified during a study of cytomegalovirus exposure and HLA in healthy donors. Study-wide findings and caveats: Reported performance of the classifier showed diagnosis of cytomegalovirus status with high specificity and sensitivity. Links to common viral pathogens appeared, in a later analysis, for several of the most significant clusters. TCR beta chains numbering roughly 150 were designated cytomegalovirus-associated.

Amplification used 60 Vbeta primers and 13 Jbeta primers. Libraries were prepared by immunoSEQ multiplex PCR; TCRdb keeps only in-frame clonotypes and omits some of them. The data hold around 150,000 clones, with about 75% observed a single time. The ends were cut back, 4 bases at V and 0 bases at J, with 10 bases in the middle. The V gene's germline CDR1 is SGHAT and CDR2 FQNNGV. CDR3 length: 14 amino acids. To note about this clone: Its specificity is unknown.

The TCR originated in a middle-aged woman in good health and CMV-seropositive. Sequenced input: PBMCs. The chain couples TRBV11-2 to TRBJ2-7; possible D gene TRBD2, 5 bases. This CDR3 is CASSSGLHSYEQYF. The CDR3 nucleotides read TGTGCCAGCAGCTCCGGACTGCACTCCTACGAGCAGTACTTC.